Shown below are 30 T cell receptor beta chains from a single sample sequenced in a study of early T cells in non-severe SARS-CoV-2 infection. TCRdb independently ran MiXCR on the 5' RACE reads; one entry per CDR3 protein. The data show roughly 45,000 distinct CDR3 sequences, with under 14% seen just once and about a fifth held by the top ten. The sample comprised whole blood. The receptors here all came from an adult who was a healthcare worker with PCR-confirmed SARS-CoV-2 infection or an uninfected control (not recorded which).

This sequence joins TRBV10-2 and TRBJ2-2; 13 bases fit TRBD2. Germline lookup yields CDR1 WSHSY and CDR2 SAAADI. The trim removed 4 bases at V and 6 bases at J, leaving 2 bases unmatched. CDR3 length equals 15 residues. The CDR3 region has the DNA TGCGCCAGCAGTGGGACTAGCGGGAGTTCCGGGGAGCTGTTTTTT. Protein sequence: CASSGTSGSSGELFF.

At least ten counts were recorded for this clonotype. The rearrangement uses TRBV7-9 and TRBJ2-2, with D unclear. Trimming shortened V by 1 base and J by 3 bases, and 9 bases separated the two germline ends. The CDR3 sequence is 15 residues long. From germline, CDR1 is SEHNR and CDR2 FQNEAQ (reference sequence). The CDR3 DNA sequence: TGTGCCAGCAGCTTAGGGGCCATAGACACCGGGGAGCTGTTTTTT. It encodes CASSLGAIDTGELFF.

This clonotype was seen ten or more times. The CDR3 region is CSVGQDNQPQHF. CDR3 DNA sequence: TGCAGCGTCGGACAGGACAATCAGCCCCAGCATTTT. The chain is built from TRBV29-1 and TRBJ1-5; 7 nucleotides line up with TRBD1. CDR3 size: 12 residues. Germline V gene sequence: CDR1 SQVTM, CDR2 ANQGSEA. The trim removed 6 bases at V and 3 bases at J, leaving 2 bases unmatched. Using reference TRBV29-1 and TRBJ1-5 for the parts outside the CDR3, the full variable domain is SAVISQKPSRDICQRGTSLTIQCQVDSQVTMMFWYRQQPGQSLTLIATANQGSEATYESGFVIDKFPISRPNLTFSTLTVSNMSPEDSSIYLCSVGQDNQPQHFGDGTRLSIL.

The chain joins TRBV28 to TRBJ2-3; tentative D call: TRBD2 (5 bases). Trimming pared 6 bases from V and 3 bases from J, leaving 16 bases between. The CDR3 has 15 residues. Germline loops: CDR1 MDHEN, CDR2 SYDVKM. CDR3 sequence (DNA): TGTGCCAGCAGACCCGAGGGCCTAGGGACAGATACGCAGTATTTT. Its translation: CASRPEGLGTDTQYF.

This clonotype came up a few times. The chain recombines TRBV20-1 with TRBJ1-4; D not resolved. The V and J ends lost 6 bases and 7 bases respectively, with 15 bases between them. The CDR3 is 13 amino acids. Per germline, CDR1 DFQATT and CDR2 SNEGSKA (reference sequence). The CDR3 sequence: CSALGYPGEKLFF. CDR3 bases: TGCAGTGCCCTAGGTTACCCGGGTGAAAAACTGTTTTTT.

This clonotype showed up just a few times. V is TRBV28 and J is TRBJ2-7; 7 positions agree with TRBD1. The CDR3 length is 13 residues. J lost 2 bases, V lost 9 bases, and 7 bases had no gene match. Germline V gene sequence: CDR1 MDHEN, CDR2 SYDVKM. CDR3 protein: CASYDRAPYEQYF. CDR3 DNA sequence: TGTGCCAGTTATGACAGGGCACCCTACGAGCAGTACTTC.

This clonotype was counted at least ten times. The chain employs TRBV5-1 and TRBJ2-4, with TRBD1 as a possible D gene (6 bases). This CDR3 comprises 15 residues. V was shortened by 1 base and J by 1 base, with 9 bases between the two germline ends. Germline loops: CDR1 SGHRS, CDR2 YFSETQ. This CDR3 is CASSLNQGAKNIQYF. CDR3 nucleotides: TGCGCCAGCAGCTTGAACCAGGGGGCCAAAAACATTCAGTACTTC.

This clonotype was recorded at least ten times. For the CDR3, the DNA is TGTGCCAGCAGCCAGACGGGACTTTCCACAGATACGCAGTATTTT. Its translation is CASSQTGLSTDTQYF. The J gene is TRBJ2-3, the V gene TRBV2; tentative D call: TRBD2 (6 bases). Germline lookup yields CDR1 SNHLY and CDR2 FYNNEI. Trimming pared 6 bases from V and 2 bases from J, leaving 15 bases between. CDR3 size: 15 residues.

This clonotype has a count of ten or more. The genes are TRBV20-1 and TRBJ2-7; D is perhaps TRBD2 (5 bases). Trimming removed 2 bases from V and 0 bases from J, with 11 bases in between. CDR1 and CDR2 from the germline V gene are DFQATT and SNEGSKA (reference sequence). CDR3 length: 14 amino acids. CDR3 nucleotide sequence: TGCAGTGCTAGATATCCGGGAAGCTCCTACGAGCAGTACTTC. Translating gives CSARYPGSSYEQYF.

V usage is TRBV7-2 and J usage is TRBJ2-7, with TRBD2 as a possible D gene (6 bases). CDR3 length: 13 residues. Trimming cost V 5 bases and J 2 bases, with 10 bases left between them. In germline, CDR1 is SGHTA, CDR2 FQGNSA. The chain's CDR3 is CASSPWGAYEQYF. The CDR3 region has the DNA TGTGCCAGCAGCCCGTGGGGGGCCTACGAGCAGTACTTC. Full variable domain (remainder filled in from reference TRBV7-2 and TRBJ2-7): GAGVSQSPSNKVTEKGKDVELRCDPISGHTALYWYRQSLGQGLEFLIYFQGNSAPDKSGLPSDRFSAERTGGSVSTLTIQRTQQEDSAVYLCASSPWGAYEQYFGPGTRLTVT.

The gene calls are TRBV11-3 and TRBJ2-2; unclear D gene. Germline CDR1 reads SGHNT; CDR2 reads YENEEA. V was trimmed by 3 bases and J by 5 bases, leaving 4 bases between them. The CDR3 is 12 amino acids. The CDR3 is CASSFLTGELFF. DNA of the CDR3: TGTGCCAGCAGCTTCTTAACCGGGGAGCTGTTTTTT.

This clonotype was observed at least ten times. This sequence joins TRBV5-1 and TRBJ1-1; 7 bases match TRBD1. Germline assignment: CDR1 SGHRS and CDR2 YFSETQ. CDR3 length: 17 residues. V was pared by 0 bases and J by 4 bases, with 12 bases of the junction left unmatched. The CDR3 reads CASSLAKSRGSLTEAFF. CDR3 DNA sequence: TGCGCCAGCAGCTTGGCCAAGTCCAGGGGGAGTCTCACTGAAGCTTTCTTT.

This clonotype was counted at least ten times. The chain couples TRBV4-3 to TRBJ2-3; D is possibly TRBD1 or TRBD2 (7 bases each). Germline-derived CDR1 and CDR2 are LGHNA and YSLEER. The V and J ends lost 0 bases and 4 bases respectively, with 14 bases between them. This CDR3 is built from 16 residues. CDR3 amino acids: CASSQDRAGGADTQYF. CDR3 bases: TGCGCCAGCAGCCAAGATAGGGCAGGGGGGGCAGATACGCAGTATTTT.

The CDR3 sequence is CSVGDVNQPQHF. As DNA, the CDR3 is TGCAGCGTGGGGGACGTTAATCAGCCCCAGCATTTT. The chain employs TRBV29-1 and TRBJ1-5; D may be TRBD1 (5 bases). There are 12 residues in the CDR3. Per germline, CDR1 SQVTM and CDR2 ANQGSEA. The V end lost 6 bases, the J end lost 4 bases, and 10 bases lay between the germline ends.

The chain is built from TRBV10-3 and TRBJ1-4; the D gene is possibly TRBD1 (5 bases). This CDR3 is built from 16 residues. Trimming pared 2 bases from V and 7 bases from J, leaving 17 bases between. Germline assignment: CDR1 ENHRY and CDR2 SYGVKD. The CDR3 bases are TGTGCCATCAGTGAGGGGACGTCCGGGCAGGGTGAAAAACTGTTTTTT. It specifies CAISEGTSGQGEKLFF.

This clonotype was observed a few times. The chain carries TRBV3-2 and TRBJ2-1; the tabulated D call, TRBD1, remains unverified against the DNA. TRBV3-2 is a pseudogene segment. The CDR3 is made up of 17 amino acids. In DNA, the CDR3 is TGTGCCAGCAGCCAAGGCCAGGGACAGAGCTCCTACAATGAGCAGTTCTTC. Residues: CASSQGQGQSSYNEQFF.

This clonotype occurred many times. This chain links TRBV7-2 with TRBJ2-5; D possibly uses TRBD1 or TRBD2 (5 bases each). Trimming took off 5 bases at V and 2 bases at J, with 12 bases between the two ends. CDR1 and CDR2 (germline): SGHTA, FQGNSA. The CDR3 spans 14 residues. The CDR3 DNA follows: TGTGCCAGCAGCGCCGGGACGGCTCAAGAGACCCAGTACTTC. Its translation is CASSAGTAQETQYF.

Many counts were recorded for this clonotype. The chain links TRBV24-1 to TRBJ2-3; TRBD2 matches 9 bases. CDR3 length: 17 amino acids. Germline lookup yields CDR1 KGHDR and CDR2 SFDVKD. V shed 5 bases, J shed 0 bases, and the junction held 8 bases outside the gene matches. CDR3: CATSGYSGSSSTDTQYF. CDR3 DNA sequence: TGTGCCACCAGTGGCTATAGCGGGAGTTCTAGCACAGATACGCAGTATTTT.

There are many counts of this clonotype. The chain uses TRBV4-3 and TRBJ2-1; perhaps TRBD2 as D (5 bases). With 0 bases removed from V and 0 bases from J, the gap between germline ends came to 9 bases. The CDR3 has 16 amino acids. CDR1 is LGHNA, CDR2 YSLEER, per germline. The CDR3 spells CASSQDPGISYNEQFF. DNA of the CDR3: TGCGCCAGCAGCCAAGATCCGGGAATCTCCTACAATGAGCAGTTCTTC.

This clonotype was detected ten times or more. The genes are TRBV10-3 and TRBJ2-1; no reliable D call. Trimming took 2 bases from V and 10 from J, leaving 12 bases between them. The CDR3 loop spans 13 amino acids. Germline-derived CDR1 and CDR2 are ENHRY and SYGVKD. This CDR3 is CAISEPDPEEQFF. In DNA form, the CDR3 reads TGTGCCATCAGTGAGCCTGACCCCGAGGAGCAGTTCTTC.

This clonotype has only a few counts. J is TRBJ2-1 and V is TRBV7-6; D call uncertain. The length of the CDR3 is 11 residues. Trimming took off 1 base at V and 13 bases at J, with 8 bases between the two ends. CDR1 is SGHVS, CDR2 FNYEAQ, per germline. The DNA for the CDR3 is TGTGCCAGCAGCTTAGGGGGTAGCCAGTTCTTC. It yields the protein CASSLGGSQFF.

This clonotype has at least ten counts. V usage is TRBV7-2 and J usage is TRBJ2-2, with 9 bases fitting TRBD1. With 5 bases clipped from V and 4 bases from J, the junction kept 5 bases outside the gene matches. Germline V gene lookup returns CDR1 SGHTA and CDR2 FQGNSA. The CDR3 consists of 15 residues. The CDR3 nucleotides read TGTGCCAGCAGCCCCGGGACAGGGAGCACCGGGGAGCTGTTTTTT. It translates to CASSPGTGSTGELFF.

This clonotype was seen repeatedly, ten times or more. This chain uses TRBV5-6 with TRBJ2-2; TRBD2 matches at 15 bases. The ends lost 0 bases at V and 3 bases at J; junction bases unmatched: 6. CDR3 length equals 19 residues. Germline V gene data show CDR1 as SGHDT and CDR2 as YYEEEE. In DNA form, the CDR3 reads TGTGCCAGCAGCTTGGTTAGGGGACTAGCGGGAGGTGACACCGGGGAGCTGTTTTTT. As protein: CASSLVRGLAGGDTGELFF.

This clonotype was observed a few times. The chain combines TRBV29-1 with TRBJ1-1; D not resolved. CDR3 length: 13 amino acids. Germline lookup yields CDR1 SQVTM and CDR2 ANQGSEA. Between the trimmed V and J ends, which lost 6 bases and 3 bases, there was a span of 14 bases. This CDR3 is CSVGSWWDTEAFF. In DNA form, the CDR3 reads TGCAGCGTGGGTTCCTGGTGGGACACTGAAGCTTTCTTT. Based on the CDR3 plus reference TRBV29-1 and TRBJ1-1, the full variable domain is SAVISQKPSRDICQRGTSLTIQCQVDSQVTMMFWYRQQPGQSLTLIATANQGSEATYESGFVIDKFPISRPNLTFSTLTVSNMSPEDSSIYLCSVGSWWDTEAFFGQGTRLTVV.

This chain joins TRBV6-5 and TRBJ1-5; D is perhaps TRBD1 (5 bases). Germline CDR1 MNHEY, CDR2 SVGAGI. The V end lost 7 bases, the J end lost 7 bases, and 14 bases lay between the germline ends. This CDR3 is 13 amino acids long. CDR3 in amino acids: CASTWGSGQPQHF. CDR3 in DNA: TGTGCCAGCACTTGGGGGTCAGGACAGCCCCAGCATTTT.

This clonotype was recorded many times. V gene TRBV5-1 combines with J gene TRBJ2-1; 16 bases fit TRBD2. The CDR3 sequence is 18 residues long. With 6 bases clipped from V and 5 bases from J, the junction kept 11 bases outside the gene matches. The germline CDR1 and CDR2 sequences are SGHRS and YFSETQ. The CDR3 sequence is CASTERPGLAGGHNEQFF. In DNA form, the CDR3 reads TGCGCCAGCACCGAGCGGCCGGGACTAGCGGGAGGGCACAATGAGCAGTTCTTC. Combining the CDR3 with reference TRBV5-1 and TRBJ2-1 gives the whole variable domain KAGVTQTPRYLIKTRGQQVTLSCSPISGHRSVSWYQQTPGQGLQFLFEYFSETQRNKGNFPGRFSGRQFSNSRSEMNVSTLELGDSALYLCASTERPGLAGGHNEQFFGPGTRLTVL.

The rearrangement links TRBV9 to TRBJ2-2; D is undetermined. Trimming cost V 4 bases and J 5 bases, with 6 bases left between them. Looked up from germline, CDR1 is SGDLS and CDR2 is YYNGEE. The length of the CDR3 is 12 residues. CDR3: CASSPWTGELFF. The CDR3 bases are TGTGCCAGCAGCCCTTGGACCGGGGAGCTGTTTTTT.

The chain recombines TRBV6-2 or TRBV6-3 with TRBJ1-2, with 7 bases aligning to TRBD1. CDR1 and CDR2 (germline): MNHEY, SVGEGT. The length of the CDR3 is 13 residues. Trimming at V came to 4 bases and at J to 8 bases, leaving 7 bases not matched to a gene. CDR3 sequence (DNA): TGTGCCAGCAGTTCGAAGGGGGCGAAGGGCTACACCTTC. It codes for CASSSKGAKGYTF.

This clonotype was seen many times. V and J are TRBV27 and TRBJ2-1; 8 bases align to TRBD2. Germline V gene data show CDR1 as MNHEY and CDR2 as SMNVEV (reference sequence). V trimming: 5 bases; J trimming: 3 bases; junction bases outside the gene matches: 9. The length of the CDR3 is 16 residues. CDR3 sequence (DNA): TGTGCCAGCAGTAGACCTGGACGGGGGGGCTACAATGAGCAGTTCTTC. Encoded protein: CASSRPGRGGYNEQFF.

This clonotype was observed a handful of times. The rearrangement links TRBV5-8 to TRBJ2-5, with 12 nucleotides matching TRBD2. The germline gives CDR1 SGHTS, CDR2 YDEGEE. The CDR3 is made up of 16 amino acids. Trimming took 4 bases from V and 4 from J; bases not matched to a gene: 8. The CDR3 sequence: CASSPRGLAGRETQYF. CDR3 sequence (DNA): TGTGCCAGCAGCCCACGAGGACTAGCGGGAAGAGAGACCCAGTACTTC.